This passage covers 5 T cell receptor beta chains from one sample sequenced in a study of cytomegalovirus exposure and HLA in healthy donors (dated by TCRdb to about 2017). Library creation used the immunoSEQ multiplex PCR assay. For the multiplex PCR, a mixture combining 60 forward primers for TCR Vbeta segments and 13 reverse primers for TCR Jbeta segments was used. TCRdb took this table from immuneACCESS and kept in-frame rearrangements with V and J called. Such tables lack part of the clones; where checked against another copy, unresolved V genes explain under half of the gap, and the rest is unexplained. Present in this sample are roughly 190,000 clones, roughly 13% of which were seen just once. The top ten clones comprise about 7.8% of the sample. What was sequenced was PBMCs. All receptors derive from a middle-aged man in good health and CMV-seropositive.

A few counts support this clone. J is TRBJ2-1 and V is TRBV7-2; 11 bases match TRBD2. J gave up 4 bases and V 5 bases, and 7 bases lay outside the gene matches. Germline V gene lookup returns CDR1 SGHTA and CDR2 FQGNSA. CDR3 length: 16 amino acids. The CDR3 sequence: CASSRGLAGLYNEQFF. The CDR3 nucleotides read TGTGCCAGCAGCCGAGGACTAGCGGGCCTATACAATGAGCAGTTCTTC.

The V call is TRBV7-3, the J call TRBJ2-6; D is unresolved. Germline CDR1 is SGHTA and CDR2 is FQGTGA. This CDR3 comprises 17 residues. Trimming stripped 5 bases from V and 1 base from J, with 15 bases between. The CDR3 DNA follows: TGTGCCAGCAGCCCCGCAAGACGGGTGTCTGGGGCCAACGTCCTGACTTTC. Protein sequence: CASSPARRVSGANVLTF.

CDR3 nucleotides: TGTGCCAGCAGCGTAGCAGGGTCCTCCGAAAAACTGTTTTTT. It codes for CASSVAGSSEKLFF. The chain joins TRBV9 to TRBJ1-4, with D possibly matching TRBD1 (5 bases). The V end lost 0 bases, the J end lost 8 bases, and 11 bases lay between the germline ends. This CDR3 comprises 14 residues. Germline CDR1 SGDLS, CDR2 YYNGEE.

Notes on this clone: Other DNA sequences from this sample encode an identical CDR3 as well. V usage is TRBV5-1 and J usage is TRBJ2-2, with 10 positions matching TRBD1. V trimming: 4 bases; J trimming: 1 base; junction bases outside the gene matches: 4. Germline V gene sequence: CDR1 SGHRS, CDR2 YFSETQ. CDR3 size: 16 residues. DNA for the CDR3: TGCGCCAGCAGCCCGCGGACAGGGGGGAACACCGGGGAGCTGTTTTTT. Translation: CASSPRTGGNTGELFF.

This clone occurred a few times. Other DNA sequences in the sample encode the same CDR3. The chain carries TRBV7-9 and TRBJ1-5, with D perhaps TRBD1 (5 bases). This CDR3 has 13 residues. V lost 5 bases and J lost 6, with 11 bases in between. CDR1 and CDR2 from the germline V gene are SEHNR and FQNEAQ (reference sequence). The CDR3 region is CASSPGGSQPQHF. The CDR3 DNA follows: TGTGCCAGCAGCCCCGGGGGGAGTCAGCCCCAGCATTTT. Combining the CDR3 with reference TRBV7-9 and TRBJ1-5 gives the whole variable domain DTGVSQNPRHKITKRGQNVTFRCDPISEHNRLYWYRQTLGQGPEFLTYFQNEAQLEKSRLLSDRFSAERPKGSFSTLEIQRTEQGDSAMYLCASSPGGSQPQHFGDGTRLSIL.